In its sample, the clone carrying this T cell receptor (beta chain) was seen once. This sample is drawn from a study of blood T cell repertoires in COVID-19. For the study at large: Some COVID-19 samples were acute and others convalescent; all came from the United States, Italy and Spain. T cells, B-cell-depleted T cells, or PBMCs provided the cDNA or gDNA that served as material.

Trimming removed 9 bases from V and 4 bases from J, with 15 bases in between. This CDR3 spans 13 amino acids. Germline V gives CDR1 SNHLY, CDR2 FYNNEI. Authors' data handling: For nucleated cells, counts were estimated from reference gene primer amplification. Some clones are missing from TCRdb's copy, which holds only in-frame ones; the method was immunoSEQ multiplex PCR. Clone size and V and J calls were adopted from that table, with D and trimming inferred from the DNA. The sample records about 270,000 clones, roughly nine tenths being singletons. Sequencing input: peripheral blood. The TCR originated in a man aged 55-75 years who had recovered from COVID-19. This rearrangement joins TRBV2 to TRBJ1-2, with D maybe TRBD1 (6 bases). The chain's CDR3 is CASPTGQSYGYTF. DNA of the CDR3: TGTGCCAGTCCGACAGGACAGAGCTATGGCTACACCTTC.